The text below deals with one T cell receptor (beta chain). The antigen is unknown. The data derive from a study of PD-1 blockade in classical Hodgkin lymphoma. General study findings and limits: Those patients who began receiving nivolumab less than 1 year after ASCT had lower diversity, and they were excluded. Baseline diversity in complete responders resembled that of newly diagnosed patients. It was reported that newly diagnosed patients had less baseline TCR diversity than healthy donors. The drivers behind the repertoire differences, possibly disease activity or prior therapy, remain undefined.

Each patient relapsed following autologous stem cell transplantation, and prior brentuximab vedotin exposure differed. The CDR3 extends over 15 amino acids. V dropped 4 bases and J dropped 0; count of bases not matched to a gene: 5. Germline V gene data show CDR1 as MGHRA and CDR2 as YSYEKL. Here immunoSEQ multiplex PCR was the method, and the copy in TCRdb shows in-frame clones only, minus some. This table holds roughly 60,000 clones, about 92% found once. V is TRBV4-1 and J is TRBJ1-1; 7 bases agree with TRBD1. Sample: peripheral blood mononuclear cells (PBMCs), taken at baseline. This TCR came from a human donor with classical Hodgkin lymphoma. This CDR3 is CASSPGGQMNTEAFF. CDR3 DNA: TGCGCCAGCAGCCCAGGGGGACAAATGAACACTGAAGCTTTCTTT.